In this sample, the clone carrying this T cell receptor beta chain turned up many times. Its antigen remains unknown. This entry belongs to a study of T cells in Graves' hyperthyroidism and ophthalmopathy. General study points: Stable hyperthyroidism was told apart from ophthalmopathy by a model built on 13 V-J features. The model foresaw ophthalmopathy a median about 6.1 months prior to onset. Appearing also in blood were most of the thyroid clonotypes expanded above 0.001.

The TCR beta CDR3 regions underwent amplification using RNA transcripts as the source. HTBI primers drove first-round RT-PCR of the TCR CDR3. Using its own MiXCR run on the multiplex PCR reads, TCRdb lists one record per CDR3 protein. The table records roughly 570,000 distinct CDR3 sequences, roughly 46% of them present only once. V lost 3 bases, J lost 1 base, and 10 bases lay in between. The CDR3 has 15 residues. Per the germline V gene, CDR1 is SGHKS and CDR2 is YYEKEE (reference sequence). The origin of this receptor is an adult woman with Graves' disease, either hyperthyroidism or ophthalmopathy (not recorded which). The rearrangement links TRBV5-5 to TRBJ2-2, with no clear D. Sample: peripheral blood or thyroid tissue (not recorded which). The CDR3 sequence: CASSSATVNTGELFF. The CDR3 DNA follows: TGTGCCAGCAGCTCCGCAACAGTGAACACCGGGGAGCTGTTTTTT.